This TCR beta chain was recovered during a study of blood T cells in healthy people across ages. Study-wide points: Naive CD4+ cell counts and diversity both ran higher in long-lived than in aged donors.

This clonotype showed up many times. Its antigen is not known. The CDR3 spans 15 residues. With 6 bases removed from V and 2 bases from J, the gap between germline ends came to 17 bases. Germline lookup yields CDR1 DFQATT and CDR2 SNEGSKA (reference sequence). Through a sample-barcoded 5' primer and a J-beta primer mix, a second PCR was run for roughly 6 to 12 cycles. A single record per CDR3 protein comes from TCRdb applying MiXCR to the 5' RACE reads. The sample holds a few hundred thousand distinct CDR3 sequences, about 28% seen once. The same sample was also studied in work on T cells of mothers and their children. According to that study: The authors added sample barcodes and 2-4 random nucleotides using the M1S primer of the second PCR. No T cell clones of persistent microchimeric origin were detected.

The J gene is TRBJ2-1, the V gene TRBV20-1, with a weak D call TRBD2 (5 bases). The source of this sequence is a boy between 2 and 10 years old in good health. Sample: blood. The CDR3 here is CSARRRADTYNEQFF. DNA for the CDR3: TGCAGTGCCAGGAGGCGGGCCGACACCTACAATGAGCAGTTCTTC.